This passage covers 28 T cell receptor beta chains from one sample sequenced in a study of T cell responses to AZD1222 COVID-19 vaccine (dated by TCRdb to 2020 to 2022). The library relied on the immunoSEQ multiplex PCR assay. The immuneACCESS repertoire file appears here via TCRdb, limited to in-frame rearrangements. These files lack a portion of the clones; in checked studies, under half of the deficit traces to unresolved V genes, and the cause of the others is not known. The sample table holds about 110,000 clones, of which more than 85% were seen once. The top ten clonotypes cover about 1.2% of the sample. The intended sense of this specimen's time point label: baseline before first vaccination. Source: peripheral blood, taken on day 0 of AZD1222 vaccination. These receptors came from an adult in good health.

The chain joins TRBV27 to TRBJ2-7; D might be TRBD1 (6 bases). The CDR3 extends over 14 amino acids. Looked up from germline, CDR1 is MNHEY and CDR2 is SMNVEV (reference sequence). V lost 3 bases, J lost 4 bases, and 13 bases lay in between. This chain's CDR3 is CASSFEGGPYEQYF. As DNA, the CDR3 is TGTGCCAGCAGTTTTGAAGGGGGACCTTACGAGCAGTACTTC.

J is TRBJ2-7 and V is TRBV9; 13 bases map to TRBD2. CDR1 SGDLS and CDR2 YYNGEE come from the germline V gene. The CDR3 runs 17 residues. V dropped 0 bases and J dropped 1; count of bases not matched to a gene: 4. The CDR3 DNA is TGTGCCAGCAGCGTAGGGACTAGCGGGAGTTTTTCCTACGAGCAGTACTTC. Its translation: CASSVGTSGSFSYEQYF. The complete variable domain, with remaining parts taken from reference TRBV9 and TRBJ2-7, reads DSGVTQTPKHLITATGQRVTLRCSPRSGDLSVYWYQQSLDQGLQFLIQYYNGEERAKGNILERFSAQQFPDLHSELNLSSLELGDSALYFCASSVGTSGSFSYEQYFGPGTRLTVT.

This rearrangement joins TRBV7-2 to TRBJ1-2, with D possibly being TRBD1 (5 bases). Trimming stripped 5 bases from V and 3 bases from J, with 13 bases between. Per germline, CDR1 SGHTA and CDR2 FQGNSA. There are 14 residues in the CDR3. CDR3 DNA sequence: TGTGCCAGCAGCCTGACGGGGCGGTACTATGGCTACACCTTC. Protein product: CASSLTGRYYGYTF.

This chain joins TRBV10-3 and TRBJ1-2, with D uncertain. Trimming cost V 11 bases and J 2 bases, with 18 bases left between them. Germline CDR1 ENHRY, CDR2 SYGVKD. CDR3 length: 14 residues. For the CDR3, the DNA is TGTGCCTCTCTAGGTTCGGAGGGAAACTATGGCTACACCTTC. This gives the protein CASLGSEGNYGYTF.

The chain has TRBV29-1 and TRBJ2-7; D not certain. This CDR3 is built from 11 residues. Trimming took 2 bases from V and 5 from J, leaving 7 bases between them. The germline CDR1 and CDR2 sequences are SQVTM and ANQGSEA. The CDR3 bases are TGCAGCGTTGAAAGTAAGAACGAGCAGTACTTC. Protein sequence: CSVESKNEQYF.

The chain joins TRBV20-1 to TRBJ2-7; D is unclear. CDR3 length: 11 amino acids. Per the germline V gene, CDR1 is DFQATT and CDR2 is SNEGSKA (reference sequence). V gave up 4 bases and J gave up 4 bases, with 8 bases separating them. The CDR3, as DNA: TGCAGTGCTACCGACGGGTACGAGCAGTACTTC. It is translated as CSATDGYEQYF.

The V call is TRBV9, the J call TRBJ2-1; D is unclear. Trimming left V 2 bases short and J 9 bases short, with 12 bases between. Germline V gene sequence: CDR1 SGDLS, CDR2 YYNGEE. The CDR3 runs 13 residues. CDR3 region: CASSVVEAGEQFF. CDR3 sequence (DNA): TGTGCCAGCAGCGTTGTAGAGGCCGGTGAGCAGTTCTTC.

This chain uses TRBV5-6 with TRBJ1-1, with D unclear. V was trimmed by 0 bases and J by 3 bases, leaving 0 bases between them. The V gene's germline CDR1 is SGHDT and CDR2 YYEEEE. CDR3 size: 11 residues. CDR3 bases: TGTGCCAGCAGCTTGGACACTGAAGCTTTCTTT. Its translation: CASSLDTEAFF.

The chain recombines TRBV5-4 with TRBJ1-3; D is perhaps TRBD1 (5 bases). The ends were cut back, 3 bases at V and 4 bases at J, with 17 bases in the middle. This CDR3 is 16 amino acids long. CDR1 and CDR2 from the germline V gene are SGHNT and YYREEE (reference sequence). The CDR3, as DNA: TGTGCCAGCAGCTCGACCCTCGGGACTGTCGGAAACACCATATATTTT. Its protein product is CASSSTLGTVGNTIYF.

The V call is TRBV20-1, the J call TRBJ1-2; 10 bases match TRBD1. With 3 bases clipped from V and 4 bases from J, the junction kept 2 bases outside the gene matches. Looked up from germline, CDR1 is DFQATT and CDR2 is SNEGSKA (reference sequence). The CDR3 has 13 residues. CDR3 in DNA: TGCAGTGCTAGTGGGACAGGGGCCTATGGCTACACCTTC. Its protein product is CSASGTGAYGYTF.

The table lists this clone with a count of one. The chain uses TRBV9 and TRBJ1-5; unclear D gene. Trimming removed 2 bases from V and 3 bases from J, with 12 bases in between. This CDR3 comprises 15 residues. Germline CDR1 reads SGDLS; CDR2 reads YYNGEE. Written as DNA, the CDR3 is TGTGCCAGCAGCGTTACCTCAGCACCCAATCAGCCCCAGCATTTT. Protein product: CASSVTSAPNQPQHF.

The rearrangement joins TRBV5-1 to TRBJ2-7, with 7 bases aligning to TRBD1. This CDR3 has 15 amino acids. Per germline, CDR1 SGHRS and CDR2 YFSETQ. After removal of 4 bases from V and 3 bases from J, the junction contained 10 bases not matched to a gene. Here the CDR3 DNA reads TGCGCCAGCAGCCTACAGGGGAACGAAAACTACGAGCAGTACTTC. It specifies CASSLQGNENYEQYF.

This rearrangement joins TRBV6-2 or TRBV6-3 to TRBJ1-2; no clear D gene. Trimming left V 0 bases short and J 3 bases short, with 14 bases between. Germline V gives CDR1 MNHEY, CDR2 SVGEGT. CDR3 length equals 16 residues. The CDR3 is CASSYSSHSGDYGYTF. The CDR3 DNA reads TGTGCCAGCAGTTACTCGTCCCATTCGGGTGACTATGGCTACACCTTC.

With respect to this clone: This sample includes further DNA sequences coding for the same CDR3. V usage is TRBV30 and J usage is TRBJ1-2; no clear D. Trimming cost V 2 bases and J 0 bases, with 4 bases left between them. Germline assignment: CDR1 GTSNPN and CDR2 SVGIG (reference sequence). The CDR3 is 12 amino acids. CDR3 in amino acids: CAWSPTNYGYTF. The DNA for the CDR3 is TGTGCCTGGAGTCCTACTAACTATGGCTACACCTTC.

The V call is TRBV20-1, the J call TRBJ2-5, with D unresolved. V was pared by 3 bases and J by 2 bases, with 4 bases between. This CDR3 is 11 amino acids long. The germline V gene encodes CDR1 DFQATT and CDR2 SNEGSKA (reference sequence). The CDR3 loop reads CSASLQETQYF. The CDR3 DNA sequence: TGCAGTGCTAGTCTGCAAGAGACCCAGTACTTC.

The chain uses TRBV28 and TRBJ2-2; D may be TRBD1 or TRBD2 (5 bases each). The germline V and J ends were trimmed by 3 bases and 0 bases, with 8 bases remaining between them. Germline V gene data show CDR1 as MDHEN and CDR2 as SYDVKM. There are 15 residues in the CDR3. In nucleotides, the CDR3 is TGTGCCAGCAGTTTCGGGGCAGCGAACACCGGGGAGCTGTTTTTT. It is translated as CASSFGAANTGELFF.

The chain is built from TRBV11-2 and TRBJ1-1, with D maybe TRBD1 (6 bases). Per the germline V gene, CDR1 is SGHAT and CDR2 is FQNNGV. The V gene lost 7 bases and the J gene lost 1 base, with 10 bases spanning the gap. CDR3 length: 13 amino acids. DNA of the CDR3: TGTGCCAGCAATACAGGGCCGAACACTGAAGCTTTCTTT. This gives the protein CASNTGPNTEAFF. Variable domain in full (rest from reference TRBV11-2 and TRBJ1-1): EAGVAQSPRYKIIEKRQSVAFWCNPISGHATLYWYQQILGQGPKLLIQFQNNGVVDDSQLPKDRFSAERLKGVDSTLKIQPAKLEDSAVYLCASNTGPNTEAFFGQGTRLTVV.

The rearrangement joins TRBV7-9 to TRBJ1-1, with 9 bases aligning to TRBD1. V dropped 5 bases and J dropped 1; count of bases not matched to a gene: 5. Germline assignment: CDR1 SEHNR and CDR2 FQNEAQ (reference sequence). The CDR3 runs to 15 residues. The CDR3 reads CASSPLQGANTEAFF. As DNA, the CDR3 is TGTGCCAGCAGCCCCCTACAGGGGGCGAACACTGAAGCTTTCTTT.

This sequence joins TRBV11-3 and TRBJ2-7, with a weak D call TRBD2 (5 bases). Germline V gene data show CDR1 as SGHNT and CDR2 as YENEEA. CDR3 length equals 13 residues. Trimming shortened V by 5 bases and J by 6 bases, and 14 bases separated the two germline ends. In DNA, the CDR3 is TGTGCCAGCAGCGCAATACTCCGGGGCGAGCAGTACTTC. This sequence encodes CASSAILRGEQYF.

The chain joins TRBV6-4 to TRBJ2-1, with 10 bases that match TRBD2. This CDR3 region has 13 residues. J was trimmed by 6 bases and V by 5 bases; bases with no gene match: 1. Germline assignment: CDR1 MRHNA and CDR2 SNTAGT. The CDR3 region has the DNA TGTGCCAGCAGTTGGACTAGCGGCAATGAGCAGTTCTTC. As protein: CASSWTSGNEQFF.

In this sample, this clone turned up a few times. The chain carries TRBV24-1 and TRBJ2-4; D remains ambiguous. Trimming removed 12 bases at V and 2 bases at J, with 13 bases between. The CDR3 is 13 residues long. Germline V gene sequence: CDR1 KGHDR, CDR2 SFDVKD. CDR3 in DNA: TGTGCCGTAGGGCACCCGTCCAAAAACATTCAGTACTTC. Encoded protein: CAVGHPSKNIQYF.

CDR3 DNA sequence: TGTGCCAGCAGCAGGGGACAGGGAAACACTGAAGCTTTCTTT. Translating it yields CASSRGQGNTEAFF. V gene TRBV21-1 combines with J gene TRBJ1-1; no check of the table's D call, TRBD1, against the DNA was made. TRBV21-1 is described as a pseudogene. The CDR3 contains 14 residues.

The chain carries TRBV30 and TRBJ1-1, with no clear D. V shed 5 bases and J shed 3 bases, with 4 bases lying between them. Germline V lookup: CDR1 GTSNPN, CDR2 SVGIG (reference sequence). The CDR3 consists of 10 residues. This CDR3 reads CAWLHTEAFF. In DNA form, the CDR3 reads TGTGCCTGGCTCCACACTGAAGCTTTCTTT.

This clone was seen just once. The chain links TRBV29-1 to TRBJ2-3, with D perhaps being TRBD1 or TRBD2 (5 bases each). From germline, CDR1 is SQVTM and CDR2 ANQGSEA. The ends were cut back, 3 bases at V and 0 bases at J, with 7 bases in the middle. The CDR3 is 13 residues long. This chain's CDR3 is CSVERDSTDTQYF. CDR3 DNA sequence: TGCAGCGTTGAGAGGGACAGCACAGATACGCAGTATTTT.

The chain recombines TRBV7-2 with TRBJ2-2; D is unresolved. With 5 bases removed from V and 1 base from J, the gap between germline ends came to 14 bases. The CDR3 has 16 residues. Germline CDR1 and CDR2: SGHTA and FQGNSA. The CDR3 nucleotides are TGTGCCAGCAGCCCTCCGGTAAAGGGGAACACCGGGGAGCTGTTTTTT. It encodes CASSPPVKGNTGELFF. The variable domain in full, completed from reference TRBV7-2 and TRBJ2-2, reads GAGVSQSPSNKVTEKGKDVELRCDPISGHTALYWYRQSLGQGLEFLIYFQGNSAPDKSGLPSDRFSAERTGGSVSTLTIQRTQQEDSAVYLCASSPPVKGNTGELFFGEGSRLTVL.

V usage is TRBV13 and J usage is TRBJ1-1; 7 bases fit TRBD1. Germline trimming cut 5 bases from V and 10 bases from J; bases unmatched to any gene: 19. Germline V gene data show CDR1 as PRHDT and CDR2 as FYEKMQ (reference sequence). The CDR3 contains 16 residues. This chain's CDR3 is CASSPRVSVGQGGAFF. The DNA of the CDR3 is TGTGCCAGCAGCCCCCGAGTTTCGGTGGGGCAGGGGGGAGCTTTCTTT.

The J gene is TRBJ1-2, the V gene TRBV5-1; 9 bases fit TRBD1. Germline assignment: CDR1 SGHRS and CDR2 YFSETQ. CDR3 size: 14 residues. The trim removed 0 bases at V and 8 bases at J, leaving 5 bases unmatched. Here the CDR3 reads CASSLGQGVDGYTF. The CDR3 region has the DNA TGCGCCAGCAGCTTGGGACAGGGGGTCGACGGCTACACCTTC. The full variable domain, in which reference TRBV5-1 and TRBJ1-2 provide the parts outside the CDR3, is KAGVTQTPRYLIKTRGQQVTLSCSPISGHRSVSWYQQTPGQGLQFLFEYFSETQRNKGNFPGRFSGRQFSNSRSEMNVSTLELGDSALYLCASSLGQGVDGYTFGSGTRLTVV.

The gene calls are TRBV7-7 and TRBJ2-5, with D perhaps TRBD2 (6 bases). Germline V gene sequence: CDR1 SSHAT, CDR2 FNYEAQ (reference sequence). V was trimmed by 5 bases and J by 1 base, leaving 11 bases between them. This CDR3 spans 14 amino acids. CDR3 sequence (DNA): TGTGCCAGCAGCCCCGGGGGACTCCAAGAGACCCAGTACTTC. It is translated as CASSPGGLQETQYF.